Listed below are T cell receptor beta chains from one sample, sequenced in a study of blood T cell repertoires in COVID-19. Sequencing used immunoSEQ multiplex PCR; TCRdb keeps in-frame clones, though not all of them. The repertoire holds about 130,000 clones, with around 83% as singletons. Sequences were obtained from peripheral blood. The receptors stem from a woman older than 75 with acute or convalescent COVID-19. CDR3s include the opening cysteine and the closing phenylalanine or tryptophan. The order of the fields is D gene, J gene, V gene, clone size, CDR3 protein. The D gene is left open where the match is weak. For some rows the clone size is stated as once, few or many, or as a class when expanded; others skip it.

D gene: NA
J gene: TRBJ2-7
V gene: TRBV10-1
clone size: NA
CDR3 protein: CASSESQGGPSYEQYF

D gene: NA
J gene: TRBJ2-2
V gene: TRBV11-2
clone size: NA
CDR3 protein: CASSLMRYTGELFF

D gene: TRBD1
J gene: TRBJ1-2
V gene: TRBV6-5
clone size: few
CDR3 protein: CAIRPGGSYGYTF

D gene: NA
J gene: TRBJ2-2
V gene: TRBV5-1
clone size: NA
CDR3 protein: CASSFGSIPGELFF

D gene: NA
J gene: TRBJ1-6
V gene: TRBV6-6
clone size: NA
CDR3 protein: CASSLTRGGNSPLHF

D gene: TRBD1
J gene: TRBJ2-2
V gene: TRBV18
clone size: NA
CDR3 protein: CASSPGQVNTGELFF

D gene: NA
J gene: TRBJ1-1
V gene: TRBV7-2
clone size: NA
CDR3 protein: CASSLNPGERTEAFF

D gene: NA
J gene: TRBJ1-2
V gene: TRBV6-1
clone size: NA
CDR3 protein: CASSEVQGYYGYTF

D gene: TRBD1
J gene: TRBJ2-2
V gene: TRBV2
clone size: few
CDR3 protein: CASSGKTGVNTGELFF

D gene: TRBD1
J gene: TRBJ1-6
V gene: TRBV3-1/TRBV3-2
clone size: NA
CDR3 protein: CASSHWDRRFSPLHF

D gene: TRBD1
J gene: TRBJ1-2
V gene: TRBV2
clone size: NA
CDR3 protein: CASSPEDRGGNYGYTF

D gene: NA
J gene: TRBJ1-5
V gene: TRBV2
clone size: NA
CDR3 protein: CASSEGQRSNQPQHF

D gene: NA
J gene: TRBJ1-1
V gene: TRBV6-5
clone size: NA
CDR3 protein: CASSYGHLNTEAFF

D gene: TRBD1
J gene: TRBJ2-7
V gene: TRBV18
clone size: NA
CDR3 protein: CASSPGDRVSEQYF

D gene: TRBD1
J gene: TRBJ2-3
V gene: TRBV19
clone size: NA
CDR3 protein: CASSPLDRGWGDTQYF

D gene: TRBD1
J gene: TRBJ1-1
V gene: TRBV3-1/TRBV3-2
clone size: NA
CDR3 protein: CASSLYRGGNTEAFF

D gene: TRBD2
J gene: TRBJ2-1
V gene: TRBV11-1
clone size: NA
CDR3 protein: CASSLAGGHYNEQFF

D gene: NA
J gene: TRBJ1-3
V gene: TRBV12-3/TRBV12-4
clone size: NA
CDR3 protein: CASSSTDTIYF

D gene: TRBD1
J gene: TRBJ1-1
V gene: TRBV9
clone size: once
CDR3 protein: CASSPQQGAPEAFF

D gene: NA
J gene: TRBJ1-5
V gene: TRBV4-2
clone size: NA
CDR3 protein: CASSQGVQGGQPQHF

D gene: NA
J gene: TRBJ1-1
V gene: TRBV5-6
clone size: NA
CDR3 protein: CASSRTGWNTEAFF

D gene: TRBD2
J gene: TRBJ2-3
V gene: TRBV15
clone size: many
CDR3 protein: CATSGERGGTDTQYF

D gene: TRBD2
J gene: TRBJ2-1
V gene: TRBV6-5
clone size: NA
CDR3 protein: CASSFRASGANNEQFF

D gene: NA
J gene: TRBJ1-1
V gene: TRBV10-2
clone size: NA
CDR3 protein: CASSALTEAFF

D gene: NA
J gene: TRBJ1-2
V gene: TRBV14
clone size: once
CDR3 protein: CASSPEWLYGYTF

D gene: TRBD1
J gene: TRBJ2-3
V gene: TRBV6-5
clone size: NA
CDR3 protein: CASSRDSLTDTQYF

D gene: NA
J gene: TRBJ1-6
V gene: TRBV9
clone size: NA
CDR3 protein: CASSGFRDNKVYNSPLHF

D gene: TRBD2
J gene: TRBJ2-7
V gene: TRBV30
clone size: NA
CDR3 protein: CAWSRTGLAGNYEQYF

D gene: NA
J gene: TRBJ2-7
V gene: TRBV21-1
clone size: NA
CDR3 protein: CASSKDHKGPSYEQYF

D gene: NA
J gene: TRBJ1-1
V gene: TRBV7-9
clone size: NA
CDR3 protein: CASSLAGGIEAFF

D gene: TRBD1
J gene: TRBJ1-4
V gene: TRBV27
clone size: once
CDR3 protein: CASSPGTVNEKLFF

D gene: NA
J gene: TRBJ1-1
V gene: TRBV5-1
clone size: NA
CDR3 protein: CASSLRENTEAFF

D gene: NA
J gene: TRBJ1-2
V gene: TRBV6-1
clone size: NA
CDR3 protein: CASSERTEYYGYTF

D gene: TRBD1
J gene: TRBJ1-1
V gene: TRBV5-1
clone size: NA
CDR3 protein: CASSSPGQGAEAFF

D gene: NA
J gene: TRBJ1-1
V gene: TRBV7-2
clone size: NA
CDR3 protein: CASSQQPGTEAFF

D gene: TRBD2
J gene: TRBJ2-7
V gene: TRBV7-2
clone size: NA
CDR3 protein: CASSLDAGGLDEQYF

D gene: NA
J gene: TRBJ2-3
V gene: TRBV11-3
clone size: NA
CDR3 protein: CASSLSTVADTQYF

D gene: NA
J gene: TRBJ2-2
V gene: TRBV18
clone size: NA
CDR3 protein: CASSLFQTGMDTGELFF

D gene: TRBD2
J gene: TRBJ2-1
V gene: TRBV11-2
clone size: NA
CDR3 protein: CASSLVSSGGLGEQFF

D gene: NA
J gene: TRBJ1-1
V gene: TRBV6-6
clone size: NA
CDR3 protein: CASSTTENTEAFF

D gene: TRBD1
J gene: TRBJ1-2
V gene: TRBV18
clone size: NA
CDR3 protein: CASSPVQGAGGYTF

D gene: TRBD1
J gene: TRBJ1-3
V gene: TRBV5-5
clone size: NA
CDR3 protein: CASSYTPGQAYSGNTIYF

D gene: TRBD1
J gene: TRBJ1-2
V gene: TRBV5-6
clone size: NA
CDR3 protein: CASSFPSAGGNYGYTF

D gene: NA
J gene: TRBJ1-4
V gene: TRBV5-1
clone size: NA
CDR3 protein: CASSAIPGEKLFF

D gene: NA
J gene: TRBJ1-4
V gene: TRBV27
clone size: NA
CDR3 protein: CASSPLFEPNEKLFF

D gene: NA
J gene: TRBJ2-7
V gene: TRBV4-1
clone size: NA
CDR3 protein: CASTYTPIAGSYEQYF

D gene: TRBD1
J gene: TRBJ2-7
V gene: TRBV18
clone size: NA
CDR3 protein: CASSPETGEYEQYF

D gene: NA
J gene: TRBJ1-2
V gene: TRBV4-2
clone size: few
CDR3 protein: CASSQEREGFYGYTF

D gene: TRBD2
J gene: TRBJ2-5
V gene: TRBV6-6
clone size: NA
CDR3 protein: CASSSPGTSEETQYF

D gene: TRBD2
J gene: TRBJ2-5
V gene: TRBV7-2
clone size: NA
CDR3 protein: CASSTSGWYQETQYF

D gene: TRBD1
J gene: TRBJ2-7
V gene: TRBV3-1/TRBV3-2
clone size: NA
CDR3 protein: CASSQAGQGYEQYF

D gene: NA
J gene: TRBJ1-6
V gene: TRBV7-8
clone size: NA
CDR3 protein: CASSLGPGGGSWNSPLHF

D gene: NA
J gene: TRBJ2-7
V gene: TRBV7-9
clone size: NA
CDR3 protein: CASSLSAATGYEQYF

D gene: NA
J gene: TRBJ1-2
V gene: TRBV9
clone size: NA
CDR3 protein: CASSVDYRVGGYTF

D gene: NA
J gene: TRBJ1-2
V gene: TRBV7-8
clone size: NA
CDR3 protein: CASSLLREGVRYGYTF

D gene: TRBD1
J gene: TRBJ1-1
V gene: TRBV3-1/TRBV3-2
clone size: NA
CDR3 protein: CASTPRDRSLNTEAFF

D gene: TRBD1
J gene: TRBJ1-2
V gene: TRBV2
clone size: NA
CDR3 protein: CASSESILRGLGQAYGYTF

D gene: NA
J gene: TRBJ2-7
V gene: TRBV9
clone size: NA
CDR3 protein: CASSVLGQGSRGEQYF

D gene: TRBD2
J gene: TRBJ2-1
V gene: TRBV9
clone size: NA
CDR3 protein: CASSVGRGAYNEQFF